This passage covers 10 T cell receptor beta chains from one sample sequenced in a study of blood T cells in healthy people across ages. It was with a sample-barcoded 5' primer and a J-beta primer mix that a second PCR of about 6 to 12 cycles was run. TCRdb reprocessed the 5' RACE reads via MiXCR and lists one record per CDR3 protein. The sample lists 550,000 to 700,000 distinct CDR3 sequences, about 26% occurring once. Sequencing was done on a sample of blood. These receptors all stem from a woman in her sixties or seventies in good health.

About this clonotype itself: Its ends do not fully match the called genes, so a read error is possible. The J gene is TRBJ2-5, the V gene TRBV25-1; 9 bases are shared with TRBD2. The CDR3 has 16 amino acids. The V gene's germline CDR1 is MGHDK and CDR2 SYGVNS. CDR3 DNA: TGTGCCAGCAGCGAATGGGGTAGCGGGGGCAAAGAGACCCAGTACTTC. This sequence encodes CASSEWGSGGKETQYF. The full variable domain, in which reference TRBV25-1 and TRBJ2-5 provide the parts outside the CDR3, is EADIYQTPRYLVIGTGKKITLECSQTMGHDKMYWYQQDPGMELHLIHYSYGVNSTEKGDLSSESTVSRIRTEHFPLTLESARPSHTSQYLCASSEWGSGGKETQYFGPGTRLLVL.

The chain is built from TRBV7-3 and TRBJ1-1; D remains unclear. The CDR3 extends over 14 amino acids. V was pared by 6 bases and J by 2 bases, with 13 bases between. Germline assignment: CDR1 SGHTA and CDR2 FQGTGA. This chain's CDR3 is CASSLAEGNTEAFF. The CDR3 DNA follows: TGTGCCAGCAGTCTTGCCGAGGGTAACACTGAAGCTTTCTTT.

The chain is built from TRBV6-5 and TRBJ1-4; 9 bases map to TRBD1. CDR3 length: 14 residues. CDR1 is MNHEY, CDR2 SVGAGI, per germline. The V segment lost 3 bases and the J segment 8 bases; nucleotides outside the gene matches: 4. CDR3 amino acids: CASSYQGQGEKLFF. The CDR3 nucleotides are TGTGCCAGCAGTTATCAGGGACAGGGAGAAAAACTGTTTTTT.

The CDR3 protein is CASSDGREARYEQYF. The CDR3 bases are TGTGCCAGCAGTGACGGGCGGGAGGCTCGATACGAGCAGTACTTC. The J gene is TRBJ2-7, the V gene TRBV2; TRBD2 aligns across 8 bases. Looked up from germline, CDR1 is SNHLY and CDR2 is FYNNEI. V shed 3 bases and J 4 bases; nucleotides not matched to a gene: 8. The CDR3 totals 15 residues.

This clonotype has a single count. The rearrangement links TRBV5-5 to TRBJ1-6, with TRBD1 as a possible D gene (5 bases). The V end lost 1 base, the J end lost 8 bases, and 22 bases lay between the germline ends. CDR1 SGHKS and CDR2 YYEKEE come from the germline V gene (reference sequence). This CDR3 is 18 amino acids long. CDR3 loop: CASSLLPGRARNDSPLHF. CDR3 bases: TGTGCCAGCAGCTTGTTGCCAGGGCGCGCCCGGAACGATTCACCCCTCCACTTT.

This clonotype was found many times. The CDR3 sequence: CASSLLPSLGYGYTF. The CDR3 DNA follows: TGTGCCAGCAGTTTACTACCCTCCCTGGGCTATGGCTACACCTTC. The V call is TRBV12-3 or TRBV12-4, the J call TRBJ1-2; D is undetermined. There are 15 residues in the CDR3. The V end lost 2 bases, the J end lost 4 bases, and 14 bases lay between the germline ends.

The CDR3 loop reads CASSLSPSGRRGSGGTDTQYF. CDR3 sequence (DNA): TGTGCCAGCAGCTTGTCTCCTAGCGGGAGAAGAGGGAGCGGGGGCACAGATACGCAGTATTTT. The V call is TRBV5-4, the J call TRBJ2-3, with TRBD2 matching 10 bases. With 1 base clipped from V and 1 base from J, the junction kept 18 bases outside the gene matches. CDR1 is SGHNT and CDR2 is YYREEE in the germline V gene (reference sequence). This CDR3 is 21 amino acids long.

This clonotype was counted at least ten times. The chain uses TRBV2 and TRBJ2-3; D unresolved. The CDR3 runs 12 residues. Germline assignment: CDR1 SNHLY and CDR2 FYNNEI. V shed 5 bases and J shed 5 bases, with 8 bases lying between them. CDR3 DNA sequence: TGTGCCAGCAGTCTAAACGTAGATACGCAGTATTTT. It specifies CASSLNVDTQYF.

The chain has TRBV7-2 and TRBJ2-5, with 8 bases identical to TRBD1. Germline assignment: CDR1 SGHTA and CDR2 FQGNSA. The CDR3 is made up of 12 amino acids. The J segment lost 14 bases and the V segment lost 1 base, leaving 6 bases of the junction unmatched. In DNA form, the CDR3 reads TGTGCCAGCAGCTTAGAGGGACAGGAATATTACTTC. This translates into CASSLEGQEYYF.

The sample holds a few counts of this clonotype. The CDR3, as DNA: TGTGCCAGCAGCTGGGGACAGGGGGTCCCCGGGGAGCTGTTTTTT. Translating it yields CASSWGQGVPGELFF. This chain connects TRBV7-2 to TRBJ2-2; 11 bases map to TRBD1. V lost 4 bases and J lost 6; bases outside the gene matches: 4. The CDR3 runs to 15 residues. The germline V gene encodes CDR1 SGHTA and CDR2 FQGNSA. The full variable domain, in which reference TRBV7-2 and TRBJ2-2 provide the parts outside the CDR3, is GAGVSQSPSNKVTEKGKDVELRCDPISGHTALYWYRQSLGQGLEFLIYFQGNSAPDKSGLPSDRFSAERTGGSVSTLTIQRTQQEDSAVYLCASSWGQGVPGELFFGEGSRLTVL.